These T cell receptor beta chains were read from a single sample in a study of metastatic and nonmetastatic thyroid tumors. TCRdb re-analyzed the PCR reads through MiXCR. The sample holds 25,000 to 40,000 clones; approximately 19% are singletons and the top ten take around a fifth. Sequencing was carried out using blood. These receptors were collected from a female donor with papillary thyroid cancer or a benign thyroid nodule (not recorded which). Some clones in this sample may be carry-over from other donors' samples. CDR3s include the opening cysteine and the closing phenylalanine or tryptophan. The D gene is left open where the match is weak. A row's size may be missing; if present it is once, few, many or a size class.

abundance,d_gene,v_gene,len,j_gene,CDR3nt,CDR3aa
medium-sized,TRBD1,TRBV6-1,13,TRBJ2-7,TGTGCCTCTCGCCGGGACAGAGACTACGAGCAGTACTTC,CASRRDRDYEQYF
few,NA,TRBV19,14,TRBJ2-1,TGTGCCAGTAGTATTGGGGGCTCCTACAATGAGCAGTTCTTC,CASSIGGSYNEQFF
medium-sized,NA,TRBV6-5,12,TRBJ1-1,TGTGCCAGCAGTTACAACGGGCCCCAAGCTTTCTTT,CASSYNGPQAFF
few,NA,TRBV6-1,13,TRBJ2-6,TGTGCCAGCGTCCTCGGAGGGGCCAACGTCCTGACTTTC,CASVLGGANVLTF
many,NA,TRBV20-1,13,TRBJ1-2,TGCAGTGCTAGAGAAGACAGGACCTATGGCTACACCTTC,CSAREDRTYGYTF
many,NA,TRBV18,14,TRBJ2-7,TGTGCCAGCTCACCACGGTCCGGGTTATACGAGCAGTACTTC,CASSPRSGLYEQYF
many,TRBD1,TRBV13,13,TRBJ2-6,TGTGCCAGCAGCGTCGGACAGGTACCCGTCCTGACTTTC,CASSVGQVPVLTF
many,TRBD2,TRBV9,18,TRBJ2-5,TGTGCCAGCAGCGTAAAACCCCGGACTAGCGGGGGTCAAGAGACCCAGTACTTC,CASSVKPRTSGGQETQYF
many,NA,TRBV6-5,13,TRBJ1-1,TGTGCCAGCAGTTACGAGGGGGGGACTGAAGCTTTCTTT,CASSYEGGTEAFF
many,TRBD1,TRBV3-1,15,TRBJ1-2,TGTGCCAGCAGCCAAGACGCAGGGGGCGGCTATGGCTACACCTTC,CASSQDAGGGYGYTF
once,TRBD2,TRBV19,20,TRBJ2-2,TGTGCCAGTAGTACCCTAAGGGTTAGCGGGAGGAGATTAGGCACCGGGGAGCTGTTTTTT,CASSTLRVSGRRLGTGELFF
NA,TRBD1,TRBV19,15,TRBJ1-2,TGTGCCAGTAGTAGTTCGGGACAGGAGTACTATGGCTACACCTTC,CASSSSGQEYYGYTF
many,TRBD1,TRBV7-3,14,TRBJ2-7,TGTGCCAGCAGCTTAGGGACAGACTCCTACGAGCAGTACTTC,CASSLGTDSYEQYF
many,TRBD1,TRBV20-1,15,TRBJ1-2,TGCAGTGCTAGAGCCGCAAACAGGGGAAACTATGGCTACACCTTC,CSARAANRGNYGYTF
many,NA,TRBV5-1,14,TRBJ2-2,TGCGCCAGCAGACTAGACAGAAACACCGGGGAGCTGTTTTTT,CASRLDRNTGELFF
NA,NA,TRBV20-1,12,TRBJ1-2,TGCAATGCCCCAAGGTCGGGGTATGGCTACACCTTC,CNAPRSGYGYTF
many,NA,TRBV7-2,17,TRBJ1-2,TGTGCCAGCAGCTTAGCCACGTCAGGTTTACTTAACTATGGCTACACCTTC,CASSLATSGLLNYGYTF
NA,NA,TRBV6-2/TRBV6-3,15,TRBJ1-1,TGTGCCAGCAGTTTTTATGGGGGCGCGAACACTGAAGCTTTCTTT,CASSFYGGANTEAFF
many,NA,TRBV10-3,12,TRBJ1-1,TGTGCCACCCAAACAGGTGACACTGAAGCTTTCTTT,CATQTGDTEAFF
many,TRBD1,TRBV20-1,15,TRBJ2-6,TGCAGTGCTGGACAGGGGGATGCTGGGGCCAACGTCCTGACTTTC,CSAGQGDAGANVLTF
NA,NA,TRBV11-2,14,TRBJ2-7,TGTGCCAGCAGCTTTGGGACGGTAGCCTACGAGCAGTACTTC,CASSFGTVAYEQYF
NA,NA,TRBV2,15,TRBJ1-4,TGTGCCAGCAGTGAATGGGTCAGCGGGAATGAAAAACTGTTTTTT,CASSEWVSGNEKLFF
many,TRBD1,TRBV13,14,TRBJ2-7,TGTGCCAGCAGCTCGAGACAGGGGTTCGACGAGCAGTACTTC,CASSSRQGFDEQYF
many,TRBD2,TRBV5-4,18,TRBJ2-2,TGTGCCAGCAGCTTGGGAGGACTAGCGGGGGGGAGGACCGGGGAGCTGTTTTTT,CASSLGGLAGGRTGELFF
NA,TRBD1,TRBV28,14,TRBJ2-7,TGTGCCACCAGGTCAGGAGGACAGGGCTACGAGCAGTACTTC,CATRSGGQGYEQYF
many,TRBD2,TRBV19,16,TRBJ2-4,TGTGCCAGTAGTATCGGAGCGGGGGACGGCAAAAACATTCAGTACTTC,CASSIGAGDGKNIQYF
many,NA,TRBV10-3,15,TRBJ1-5,TGTGCCATCAGTTTCCTCGGGGTAGGCAATCAGCCCCAGCATTTT,CAISFLGVGNQPQHF
few,NA,TRBV19,15,TRBJ1-1,TGTGCCAGTAGGGTAAGGTGGGGGCAGAACACTGAAGCTTTCTTT,CASRVRWGQNTEAFF
many,NA,TRBV6-6,15,TRBJ1-4,TGTGCCAGCAGTTACTCTACCGGGACAACTGAAAAACTGTTTTTT,CASSYSTGTTEKLFF
few,NA,TRBV6-1,14,TRBJ1-6,TGTGCCAGCAGTGTAGACAGGCTGAGCTCACCCCTCCACTTT,CASSVDRLSSPLHF
few,TRBD1,TRBV11-2,15,TRBJ2-3,TGTGCCAGCAGCTCAAACAGGGGTGGCGCAGATACGCAGTATTTT,CASSSNRGGADTQYF
many,TRBD1,TRBV4-1,15,TRBJ2-1,TGCGCCAGCAGCCTCACCGGGACAGGGGGCAGTGAGCAGTTCTTC,CASSLTGTGGSEQFF
many,NA,TRBV4-2,14,TRBJ2-3,TGTGCCAGCAGCCCCGGCCTCGCCAGGGATACGCAGTATTTT,CASSPGLARDTQYF
NA,NA,TRBV19,15,TRBJ1-5,TGTGCCAGTAGTATTGTCGGGGGGGCCGGTCAGCCCCAGCATTTT,CASSIVGGAGQPQHF
many,NA,TRBV2,14,TRBJ1-2,TGTGCCAGCAGTGAACAGGGGCCTAACTATGGCTACACCTTC,CASSEQGPNYGYTF
many,NA,TRBV6-1,15,TRBJ1-5,TGTGCCAGCAGTTTACTGGGGAATAGCAATCAGCCCCAGCATTTT,CASSLLGNSNQPQHF
NA,TRBD2,TRBV4-1,16,TRBJ2-1,TGCGAAAGCAGCCAAGATCCGTGGGGGGGATACAATGAGCAGTTCTTC,CESSQDPWGGYNEQFF
many,TRBD1,TRBV12-3/TRBV12-4,12,TRBJ1-1,TGTGCCAGCAGTGACAGGGGCGCTGAAGCTTTCTTT,CASSDRGAEAFF
NA,NA,TRBV18,12,TRBJ2-7,TGTGCCAGCTCACTTAGCTCCTACGAGCAGTACTTC,CASSLSSYEQYF
medium-sized,NA,TRBV6-1,13,TRBJ2-6,TGTGCCAGCCGAGAGTCTGGGGCCAACGTCCTGACTTTC,CASRESGANVLTF
many,NA,TRBV20-1,16,TRBJ2-3,TGCAGTGCTAGATTCATGGTCCAGATTAGCACAGATACGCAGTATTTT,CSARFMVQISTDTQYF
few,NA,TRBV28,12,TRBJ1-6,TGTGCCAGCTACGGTCGTAATTCACCCCTCCACTTT,CASYGRNSPLHF
many,NA,TRBV7-9,11,TRBJ2-3,TGTGCCAGCAGCCCCCAAGATACGCAGTATTTT,CASSPQDTQYF
many,TRBD2,TRBV6-2/TRBV6-3,14,TRBJ2-5,TGTGCCAGCAGTTCCGGACTAGCTAAAAAGACCCAGTACTTC,CASSSGLAKKTQYF
NA,NA,TRBV20-1,14,TRBJ2-5,TGCAGTGCTAGAGGTGGGGACTCTTTTCCGACCCAGTACTTC,CSARGGDSFPTQYF
many,NA,TRBV24-1,19,TRBJ2-2,TGTGCCACCCGTTGGGGCGCAGGTTTGTTTTGGGCGAACACCGGGGAGCTGTTTTTT,CATRWGAGLFWANTGELFF
many,NA,TRBV29-1,14,TRBJ2-1,TGCAGCGGGGTGGGTAGGGAATTCAACAATGAGCAGTTCTTC,CSGVGREFNNEQFF
many,NA,TRBV20-1,14,TRBJ1-1,TGCAGTGCTAGAGACGGGGGCATTTCCCGGGAGGCTTTCTTT,CSARDGGISREAFF
many,NA,TRBV9,14,TRBJ2-1,TGTGCCAGCAGCGTAGCGGGGACTTTAAATGAGCAGTTCTTC,CASSVAGTLNEQFF
few,TRBD1,TRBV12-3/TRBV12-4,13,TRBJ2-7,TGTGCCAGCAGTTTTAGGGGGCTGTACGAGCAGTACTTC,CASSFRGLYEQYF
many,TRBD1,TRBV5-1,16,TRBJ1-2,TGCGCCAGCAGCTTTGACGGGGACAGGGAAGGTAGTGGCTACACCTTC,CASSFDGDREGSGYTF
many,NA,TRBV7-2,14,TRBJ2-5,TGTGCCAGCAGCTTAGTTGCAGGGACAGAGACCCAGTACTTC,CASSLVAGTETQYF
NA,TRBD1,TRBV11-2,13,TRBJ1-1,TGTGCCAGCAGCTTAGACAGGGGGTCTGAAGCTTTCTTT,CASSLDRGSEAFF
many,NA,TRBV29-1,14,TRBJ2-7,TGCAGCGTTGTGGGGGCCGGTCACAACTACGAGCAGTACTTC,CSVVGAGHNYEQYF
medium-sized,NA,TRBV6-2/TRBV6-3,11,TRBJ2-7,TGTGCCAGCAGTGGATCCTACGAGCAGTACTTC,CASSGSYEQYF
medium-sized,NA,TRBV12-3/TRBV12-4,15,TRBJ1-2,TGTGCCAGCAGTTTTGGTCGGGGGCTTGGTCTTGGCTACACCTTC,CASSFGRGLGLGYTF